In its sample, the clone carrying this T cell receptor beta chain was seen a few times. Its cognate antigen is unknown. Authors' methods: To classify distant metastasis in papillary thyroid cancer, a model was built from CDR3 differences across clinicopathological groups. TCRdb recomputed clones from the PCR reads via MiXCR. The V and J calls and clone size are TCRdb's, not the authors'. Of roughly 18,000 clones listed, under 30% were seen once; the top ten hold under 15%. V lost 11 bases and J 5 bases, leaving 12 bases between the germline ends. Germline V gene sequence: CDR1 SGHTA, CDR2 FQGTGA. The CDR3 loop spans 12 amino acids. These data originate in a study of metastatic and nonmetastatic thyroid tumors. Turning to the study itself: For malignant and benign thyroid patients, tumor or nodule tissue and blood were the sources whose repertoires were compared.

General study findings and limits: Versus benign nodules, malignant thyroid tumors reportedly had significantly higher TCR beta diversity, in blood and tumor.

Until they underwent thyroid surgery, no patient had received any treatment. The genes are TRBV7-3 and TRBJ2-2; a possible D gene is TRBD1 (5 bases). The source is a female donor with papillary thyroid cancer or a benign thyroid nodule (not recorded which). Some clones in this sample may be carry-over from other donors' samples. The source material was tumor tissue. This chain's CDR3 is CAASRGTGELFF. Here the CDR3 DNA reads TGTGCCGCTTCAAGGGGTACCGGGGAGCTGTTTTTT.